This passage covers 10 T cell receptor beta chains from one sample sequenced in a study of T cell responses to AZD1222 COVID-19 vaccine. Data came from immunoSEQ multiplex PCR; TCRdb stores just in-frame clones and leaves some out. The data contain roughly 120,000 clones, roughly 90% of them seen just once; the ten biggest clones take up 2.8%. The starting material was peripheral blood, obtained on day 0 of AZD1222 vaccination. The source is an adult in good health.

The CDR3 DNA reads TGTGCCAGCAGGGACAGGGAGACTGAAGCTTTCTTT. Translating it yields CASRDRETEAFF. The V and J genes are TRBV6-5 and TRBJ1-1; 8 bases agree with TRBD1. V lost 6 bases and J lost 5; bases outside the gene matches: 2. This CDR3 contains 12 residues. Germline loops: CDR1 MNHEY, CDR2 SVGAGI.

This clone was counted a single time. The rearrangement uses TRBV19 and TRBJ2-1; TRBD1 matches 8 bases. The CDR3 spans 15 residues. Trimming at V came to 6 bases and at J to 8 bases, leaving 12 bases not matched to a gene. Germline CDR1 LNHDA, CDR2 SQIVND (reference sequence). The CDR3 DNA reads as TGTGCCAGTAGGAAGGACAGGGCGGCCCAATATGAGCAGTTCTTC. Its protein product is CASRKDRAAQYEQFF.

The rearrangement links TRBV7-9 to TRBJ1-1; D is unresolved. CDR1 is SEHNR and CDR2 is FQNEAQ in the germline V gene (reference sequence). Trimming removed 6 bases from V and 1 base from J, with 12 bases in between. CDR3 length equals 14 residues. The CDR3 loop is CASSGRLRNTEAFF. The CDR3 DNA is TGTGCCAGCAGTGGAAGACTCAGGAACACTGAAGCTTTCTTT.

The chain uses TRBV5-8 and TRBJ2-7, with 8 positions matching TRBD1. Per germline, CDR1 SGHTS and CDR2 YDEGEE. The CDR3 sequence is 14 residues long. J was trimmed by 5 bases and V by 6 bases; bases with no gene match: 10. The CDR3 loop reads CASTTWTGMHEQYF. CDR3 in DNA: TGTGCCAGCACCACTTGGACAGGGATGCACGAGCAGTACTTC. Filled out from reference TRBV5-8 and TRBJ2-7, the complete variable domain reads EAGVTQSPTHLIKTRGQQATLRCSPISGHTSVYWYQQALGLGLQFLLWYDEGEERNRGNFPPRFSGRQFPNYSSELNVNALELEDSALYLCASTTWTGMHEQYFGPGTRLTVT.

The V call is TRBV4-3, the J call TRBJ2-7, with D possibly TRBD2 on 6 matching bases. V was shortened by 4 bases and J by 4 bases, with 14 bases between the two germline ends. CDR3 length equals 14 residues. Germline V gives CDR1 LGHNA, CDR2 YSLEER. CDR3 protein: CASSLTREVYEQYF. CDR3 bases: TGCGCCAGCAGCCTGACGCGGGAAGTGTACGAGCAGTACTTC.

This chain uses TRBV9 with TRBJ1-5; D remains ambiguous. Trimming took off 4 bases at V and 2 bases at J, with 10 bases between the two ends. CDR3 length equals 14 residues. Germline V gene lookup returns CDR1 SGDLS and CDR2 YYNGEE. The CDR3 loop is CASSPTYGNQPQHF. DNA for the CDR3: TGTGCCAGCAGCCCTACATACGGCAATCAGCCCCAGCATTTT.

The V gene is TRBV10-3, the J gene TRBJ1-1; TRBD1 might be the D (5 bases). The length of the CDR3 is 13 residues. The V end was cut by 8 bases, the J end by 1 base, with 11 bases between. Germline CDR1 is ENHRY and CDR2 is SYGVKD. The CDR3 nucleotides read TGTGCCATCGGAGGGGAGGAGAACACTGAAGCTTTCTTT. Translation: CAIGGEENTEAFF.

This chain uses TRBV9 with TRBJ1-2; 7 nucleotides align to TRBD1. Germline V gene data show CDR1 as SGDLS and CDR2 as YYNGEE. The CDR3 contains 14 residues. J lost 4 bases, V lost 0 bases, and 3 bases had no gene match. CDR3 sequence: CASSVEGGAYGYTF. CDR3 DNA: TGTGCCAGCAGCGTAGAAGGGGGCGCCTATGGCTACACCTTC.

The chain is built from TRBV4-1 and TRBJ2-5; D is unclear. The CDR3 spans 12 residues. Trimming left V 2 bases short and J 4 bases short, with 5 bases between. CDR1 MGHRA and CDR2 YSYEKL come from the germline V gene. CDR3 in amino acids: CASSQLSETQYF. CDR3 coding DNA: TGCGCCAGCAGCCAACTTTCAGAGACCCAGTACTTC.

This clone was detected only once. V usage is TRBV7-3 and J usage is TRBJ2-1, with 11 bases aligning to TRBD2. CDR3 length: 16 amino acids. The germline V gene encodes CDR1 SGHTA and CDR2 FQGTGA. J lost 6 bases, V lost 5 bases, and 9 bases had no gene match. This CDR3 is CASSQRGLAALNEQFF. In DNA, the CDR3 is TGTGCCAGCAGCCAGAGGGGACTAGCGGCCCTCAATGAGCAGTTCTTC.